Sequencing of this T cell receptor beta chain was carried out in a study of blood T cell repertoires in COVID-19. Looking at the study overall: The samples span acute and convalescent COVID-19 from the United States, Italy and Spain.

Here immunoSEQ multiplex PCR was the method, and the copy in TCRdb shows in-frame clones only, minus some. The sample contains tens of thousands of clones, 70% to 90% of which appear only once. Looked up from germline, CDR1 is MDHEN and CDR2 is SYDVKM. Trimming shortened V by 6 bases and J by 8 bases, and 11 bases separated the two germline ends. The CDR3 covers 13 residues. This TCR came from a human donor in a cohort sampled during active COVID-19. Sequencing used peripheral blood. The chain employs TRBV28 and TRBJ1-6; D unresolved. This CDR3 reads CASSDSRDSPLHF. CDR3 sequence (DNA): TGTGCCAGCAGCGACTCCCGGGATTCACCCCTCCACTTT.